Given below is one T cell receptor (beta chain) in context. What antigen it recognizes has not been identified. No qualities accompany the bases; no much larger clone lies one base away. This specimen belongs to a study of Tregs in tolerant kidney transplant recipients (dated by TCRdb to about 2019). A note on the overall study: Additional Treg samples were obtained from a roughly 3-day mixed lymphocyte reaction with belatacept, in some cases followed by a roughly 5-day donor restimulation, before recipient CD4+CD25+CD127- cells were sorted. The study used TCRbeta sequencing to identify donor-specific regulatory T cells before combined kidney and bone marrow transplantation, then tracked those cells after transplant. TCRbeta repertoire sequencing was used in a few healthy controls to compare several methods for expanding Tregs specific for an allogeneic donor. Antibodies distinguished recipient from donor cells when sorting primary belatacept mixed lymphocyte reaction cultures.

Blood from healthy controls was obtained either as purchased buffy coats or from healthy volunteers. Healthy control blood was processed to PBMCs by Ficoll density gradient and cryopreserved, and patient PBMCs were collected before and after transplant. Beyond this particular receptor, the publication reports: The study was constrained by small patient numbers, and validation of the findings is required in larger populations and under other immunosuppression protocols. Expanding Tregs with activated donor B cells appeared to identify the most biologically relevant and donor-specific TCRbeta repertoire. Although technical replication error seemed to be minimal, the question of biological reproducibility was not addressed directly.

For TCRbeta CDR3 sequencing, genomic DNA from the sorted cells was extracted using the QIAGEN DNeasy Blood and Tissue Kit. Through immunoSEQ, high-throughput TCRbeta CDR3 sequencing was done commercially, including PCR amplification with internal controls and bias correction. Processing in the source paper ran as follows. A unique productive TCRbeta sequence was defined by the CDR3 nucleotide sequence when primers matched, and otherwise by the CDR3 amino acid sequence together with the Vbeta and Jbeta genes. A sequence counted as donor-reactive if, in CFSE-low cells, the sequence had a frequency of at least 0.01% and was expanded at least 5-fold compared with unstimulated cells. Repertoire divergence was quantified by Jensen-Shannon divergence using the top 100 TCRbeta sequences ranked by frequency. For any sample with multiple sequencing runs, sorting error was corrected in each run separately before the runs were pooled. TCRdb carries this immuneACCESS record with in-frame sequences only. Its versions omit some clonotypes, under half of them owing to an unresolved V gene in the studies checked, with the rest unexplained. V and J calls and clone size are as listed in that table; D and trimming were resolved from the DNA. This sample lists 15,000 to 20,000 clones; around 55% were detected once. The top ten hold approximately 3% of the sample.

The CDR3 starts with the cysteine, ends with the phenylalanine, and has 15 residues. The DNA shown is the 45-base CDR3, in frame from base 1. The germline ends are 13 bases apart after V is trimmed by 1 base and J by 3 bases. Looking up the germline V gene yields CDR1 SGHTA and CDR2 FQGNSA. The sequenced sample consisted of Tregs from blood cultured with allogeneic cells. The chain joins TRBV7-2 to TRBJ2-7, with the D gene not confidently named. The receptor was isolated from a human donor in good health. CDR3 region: CASSLGSRAYYEQYF. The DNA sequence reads TGTGCCAGCAGCTTAGGTAGTCGGGCTTACTACGAGCAGTACTTC.